A single sample is the source of the 2 T cell receptor beta chains below, sequenced in a study of cytomegalovirus exposure and HLA in healthy donors. PCR employed 60 Vbeta and 13 Jbeta primers. Generated by immunoSEQ multiplex PCR, the TCRdb table keeps only in-frame clones and is missing some. The sample has approximately 100,000 clones, 65% seen once. Sequencing was done on a sample of PBMCs. Receptor source: a man younger than 45 in good health and CMV-seropositive.

This chain joins TRBV7-2 and TRBJ2-7; D remains unclear. The CDR3 runs to 14 residues. Per the germline V gene, CDR1 is SGHTA and CDR2 is FQGNSA. V shed 5 bases and J shed 0 bases, with 11 bases lying between them. The CDR3 here is CASSPPDNSYEQYF. CDR3 DNA sequence: TGTGCCAGCAGCCCGCCCGACAACTCCTACGAGCAGTACTTC.

The chain is built from TRBV19 and TRBJ1-1; D remains ambiguous. The CDR3 totals 15 residues. V lost 7 bases and J 0 bases, leaving 15 bases between the germline ends. Germline CDR1 reads LNHDA; CDR2 reads SQIVND (reference sequence). CDR3 bases: TGTGCCAGTACCCTTGTGGGGAGGGTGAACACTGAAGCTTTCTTT. It specifies CASTLVGRVNTEAFF. The full variable domain, with the rest looked up from reference TRBV19 and TRBJ1-1, is DGGITQSPKYLFRKEGQNVTLSCEQNLNHDAMYWYRQDPGQGLRLIYYSQIVNDFQKGDIAEGYSVSREKKESFPLTVTSAQKNPTAFYLCASTLVGRVNTEAFFGQGTRLTVV.